This TCR beta chain was obtained from a study of T cell changes during pregnancy in multiple sclerosis. This table comes from immunoSEQ multiplex PCR, and its TCRdb copy is limited to in-frame clones, with some not included. Of around 50,000 clones listed, under 95% are singletons. Trimming removed 0 bases from V and 2 bases from J, with 18 bases in between. Germline CDR1 reads SQVTM; CDR2 reads ANQGSEA. The CDR3 spans 17 residues. Specimen: CD4+ T cells from peripheral blood mononuclear cells, collected in the second trimester of pregnancy. The sequence derives from a female donor with multiple sclerosis, enrolled in a pregnancy study. The V and J genes are TRBV29-1 and TRBJ2-3, with TRBD2 as a possible D gene (7 bases). The chain's CDR3 is CSVEDFMKGGVTDTQYF. The CDR3 region has the DNA TGCAGCGTTGAAGACTTCATGAAGGGGGGGGTCACAGATACGCAGTATTTT.